The 14 T cell receptor beta chains reported below all come from one sample, sequenced in a study of blood T cell repertoires in COVID-19. The assay was immunoSEQ multiplex PCR, and TCRdb's table has in-frame clones only and misses some. This table holds a few hundred thousand clones, around 89% found once. The material sequenced was PBMCs or T cells enriched from blood (not recorded which). Receptors were obtained from a man between 25 and 39 years old who had recovered from COVID-19.

About this clone itself: The same CDR3 can be traced to other DNA sequences in this sample. The chain couples TRBV11-2 to TRBJ2-7, with D tentatively TRBD1 (6 bases). The germline V gene encodes CDR1 SGHAT and CDR2 FQNNGV. The CDR3 runs to 13 residues. Trimming cost V 0 bases and J 3 bases, with 6 bases left between them. The CDR3 DNA reads TGTGCCAGCAGCTTAGACAGGGGCTACGAGCAGTACTTC. Protein sequence: CASSLDRGYEQYF.

This chain connects TRBV3-1 (or the pseudogene TRBV3-2) to TRBJ2-3; 11 bases fit TRBD1. The CDR3 runs to 14 residues. The ends lost 5 bases at V and 4 bases at J; junction bases unmatched: 2. Germline CDR1 reads LGHDT; CDR2 reads YNNKEL (reference sequence). CDR3: CASSWDRGADTQYF. The CDR3 DNA is TGTGCCAGCAGCTGGGACAGGGGGGCAGATACGCAGTATTTT.

J is TRBJ1-2 and V is TRBV9, with a tentative D call TRBD1 (6 bases). Trimming pared 4 bases from V and 5 bases from J, leaving 21 bases between. This CDR3 is built from 16 residues. Germline CDR1 reads SGDLS; CDR2 reads YYNGEE. In nucleotides, the CDR3 is TGTGCCAGCAGCACGCGGAGAAGTGGACAGACTTATGGCTACACCTTC. The encoded protein is CASSTRRSGQTYGYTF. Full variable domain (outside the CDR3, taken from reference TRBV9 and TRBJ1-2): DSGVTQTPKHLITATGQRVTLRCSPRSGDLSVYWYQQSLDQGLQFLIQYYNGEERAKGNILERFSAQQFPDLHSELNLSSLELGDSALYFCASSTRRSGQTYGYTFGSGTRLTVV.

V and J are TRBV5-1 and TRBJ2-3; D unclear. The CDR3 is made up of 14 amino acids. The germline CDR1 and CDR2 sequences are SGHRS and YFSETQ. V was trimmed by 1 base and J by 3 bases, leaving 9 bases between them. Here the CDR3 reads CASSLQALTDTQYF. Here the CDR3 DNA reads TGCGCCAGCAGCTTGCAAGCGCTAACAGATACGCAGTATTTT.

This sequence joins TRBV28 and TRBJ1-4, with D hard to call. V lost 3 bases to trimming and J lost 14 bases, with 10 bases between them. The CDR3 covers 11 residues. CDR1 is MDHEN and CDR2 is SYDVKM in the germline V gene. The CDR3 region is CASSFGYNLFF. The CDR3 DNA sequence: TGTGCCAGCAGTTTTGGTTACAATCTGTTTTTT.

This clone is a singleton in its sample. V usage is TRBV2 and J usage is TRBJ2-2, with 7 bases aligning to TRBD2. Germline V gene data show CDR1 as SNHLY and CDR2 as FYNNEI. J was trimmed by 2 bases and V by 8 bases; bases with no gene match: 8. The CDR3 spans 15 residues. In DNA form, the CDR3 reads TGTGCCAGCGCGCTTGGGAGGGACAACACCGGGGAGCTGTTTTTT. Translated: CASALGRDNTGELFF.

V usage is TRBV19 and J usage is TRBJ2-1; 8 bases are shared with TRBD1. This CDR3 has 15 residues. V was clipped by 5 bases and J by 7 bases; unmatched bases: 10. Germline values: CDR1 LNHDA, CDR2 SQIVND (reference sequence). CDR3 region: CASSQRTGWFNEQFF. As DNA, the CDR3 is TGTGCCAGTAGTCAACGGACAGGGTGGTTTAATGAGCAGTTCTTC.

The sample holds a few counts of this clone. CDR3 nucleotide sequence: TGTGCCAGCAGCTGGACAGGGGGCCAAGAGACCCAGTACTTC. Amino acid sequence: CASSWTGGQETQYF. The chain employs TRBV7-9 and TRBJ2-5; the match to TRBD1 covers 10 bases. Looked up from germline, CDR1 is SEHNR and CDR2 is FQNEAQ (reference sequence). J lost 1 base, V lost 4 bases, and 0 bases had no gene match. This CDR3 is built from 14 residues.

The chain employs TRBV7-6 and TRBJ2-7; TRBD1 matches 9 bases. Germline V gene data show CDR1 as SGHVS and CDR2 as FNYEAQ. CDR3 size: 16 residues. With 5 bases clipped from V and 2 bases from J, the junction kept 10 bases outside the gene matches. The CDR3 coding sequence is TGTGCCAGCAGCCCGCTCCGGGACAGGGCCCCCTACGAGCAGTACTTC. Translated, it gives CASSPLRDRAPYEQYF. The full variable domain, rest sourced from reference TRBV7-6 and TRBJ2-7, is GAGVSQSPRYKVTKRGQDVALRCDPISGHVSLYWYRQALGQGPEFLTYFNYEAQQDKSGLPNDRFSAERPEGSISTLTIQRTEQRDSAMYRCASSPLRDRAPYEQYFGPGTRLTVT.

In its sample, this clone was seen a few times. The genes are TRBV6-1 and TRBJ1-1; no definite D call. The CDR3 has 16 residues. The V gene's germline CDR1 is MNHNS and CDR2 SASEGT. V was pared by 4 bases and J by 1 base, with 16 bases between. The CDR3 is CASSGGVAVANTEAFF. CDR3 bases: TGTGCCAGCAGTGGGGGAGTGGCGGTTGCGAACACTGAAGCTTTCTTT.

In the case of this clone: The DNA is omitted, as the CDR3 cannot be located on it reliably, and the CDR3 follows TCRdb's listing. This chain links TRBV28 with TRBJ2-1; the D call of TRBD1 is as the table states it, not checked on the DNA. The CDR3 has 15 amino acids, counting both end residues. Germline lookup yields CDR1 MDHEN and CDR2 SYDVKM. CDR3: CASSPGTDFGNEQFF.

The chain recombines TRBV30 with TRBJ2-1; 7 bases match TRBD1. This CDR3 has 13 amino acids. J gave up 7 bases and V 4 bases, and 7 bases lay outside the gene matches. Germline-derived CDR1 and CDR2 are GTSNPN and SVGIG (reference sequence). In DNA form, the CDR3 reads TGTGCCTGGACCGAGGGACAGCTAAATGAGCAGTTCTTC. This encodes CAWTEGQLNEQFF.

The CDR3 nucleotides are TGCGCCAGCAGCCCCGTTCCGGGACAGGGGGCAAAAGAGACCCAGTACTTC. Encoded protein: CASSPVPGQGAKETQYF. The chain has TRBV5-1 and TRBJ2-5; 12 bases map to TRBD1. Germline CDR1 SGHRS, CDR2 YFSETQ. This CDR3 region has 17 residues. V gave up 4 bases and J gave up 3 bases; unmatched junction bases: 10.

The chain is built from TRBV14 and TRBJ2-7; D may be TRBD1 (6 bases). The V end lost 1 base, the J end lost 2 bases, and 12 bases lay between the germline ends. Germline CDR1 and CDR2: SGHDN and FVKESK. The length of the CDR3 is 15 residues. DNA for the CDR3: TGTGCCAGCAGCCAAGGACAGGCCGGCCCCTACGAGCAGTACTTC. This sequence encodes CASSQGQAGPYEQYF.